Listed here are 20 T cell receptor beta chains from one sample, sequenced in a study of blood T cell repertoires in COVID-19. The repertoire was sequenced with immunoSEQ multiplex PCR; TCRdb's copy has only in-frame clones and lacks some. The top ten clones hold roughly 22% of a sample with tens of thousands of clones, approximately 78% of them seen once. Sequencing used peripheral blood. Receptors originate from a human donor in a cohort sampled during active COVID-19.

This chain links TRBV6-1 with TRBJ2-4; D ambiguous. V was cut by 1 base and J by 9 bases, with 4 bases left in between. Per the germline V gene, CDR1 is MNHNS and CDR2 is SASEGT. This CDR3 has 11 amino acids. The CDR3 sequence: CASSEDSIQYF. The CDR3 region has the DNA TGTGCCAGCAGTGAAGATAGCATTCAGTACTTC.

CDR3 amino acids: CASRYRNTEAFF. The CDR3 region has the DNA TGTGCCAGCAGGTACAGAAACACTGAAGCTTTCTTT. The chain has TRBV2 and TRBJ1-1; D gene unclear. Germline V gives CDR1 SNHLY, CDR2 FYNNEI. Trimming left V 6 bases short and J 2 bases short, with 7 bases between. This CDR3 contains 12 residues.

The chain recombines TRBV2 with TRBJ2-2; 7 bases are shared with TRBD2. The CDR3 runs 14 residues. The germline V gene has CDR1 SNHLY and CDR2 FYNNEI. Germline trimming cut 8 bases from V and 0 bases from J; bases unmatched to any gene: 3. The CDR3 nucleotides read TGTGCCAGCTCGACTAGCCCGAACACCGGGGAGCTGTTTTTT. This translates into CASSTSPNTGELFF.

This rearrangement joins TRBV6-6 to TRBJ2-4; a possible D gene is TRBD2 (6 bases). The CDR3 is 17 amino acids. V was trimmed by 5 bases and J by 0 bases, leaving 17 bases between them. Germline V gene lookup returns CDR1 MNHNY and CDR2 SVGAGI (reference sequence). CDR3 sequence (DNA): TGTGCCAGCAGTCCCCTGGGGGACTTATTAGCCAAAAACATTCAGTACTTC. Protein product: CASSPLGDLLAKNIQYF.

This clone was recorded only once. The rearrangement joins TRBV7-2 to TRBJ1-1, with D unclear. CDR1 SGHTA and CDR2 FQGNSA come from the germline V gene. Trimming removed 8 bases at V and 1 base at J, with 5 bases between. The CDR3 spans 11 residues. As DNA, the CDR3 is TGTGCCAGCGGGCAGAACACTGAAGCTTTCTTT. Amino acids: CASGQNTEAFF.

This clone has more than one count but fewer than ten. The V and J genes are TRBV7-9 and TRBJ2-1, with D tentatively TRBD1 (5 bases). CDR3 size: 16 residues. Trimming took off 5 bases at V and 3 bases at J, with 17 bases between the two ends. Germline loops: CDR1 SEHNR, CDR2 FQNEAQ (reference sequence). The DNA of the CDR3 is TGTGCCAGCAGCGCCCTTGGGGCTAGGCTCTACAATGAGCAGTTCTTC. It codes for CASSALGARLYNEQFF.

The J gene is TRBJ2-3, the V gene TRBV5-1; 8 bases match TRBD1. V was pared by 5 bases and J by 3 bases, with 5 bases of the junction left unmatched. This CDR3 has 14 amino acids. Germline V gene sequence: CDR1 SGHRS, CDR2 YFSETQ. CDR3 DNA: TGCGCCAGCAGATCAGGGGGCGTAACAGATACGCAGTATTTT. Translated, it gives CASRSGGVTDTQYF.

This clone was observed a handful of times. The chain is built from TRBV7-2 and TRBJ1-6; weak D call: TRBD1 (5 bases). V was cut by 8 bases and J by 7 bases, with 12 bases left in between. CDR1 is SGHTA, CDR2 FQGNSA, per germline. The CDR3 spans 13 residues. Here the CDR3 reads CASWAEGNSPLHF. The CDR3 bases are TGTGCCAGCTGGGCGGAGGGGAATTCACCCCTCCACTTT.

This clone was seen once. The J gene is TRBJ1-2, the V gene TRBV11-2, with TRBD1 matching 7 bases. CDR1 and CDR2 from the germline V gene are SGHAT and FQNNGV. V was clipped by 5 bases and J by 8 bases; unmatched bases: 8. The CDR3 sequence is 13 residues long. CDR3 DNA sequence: TGTGCCAGCAGCCCGCGACAGGGACGGGGCTACACCTTC. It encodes CASSPRQGRGYTF.

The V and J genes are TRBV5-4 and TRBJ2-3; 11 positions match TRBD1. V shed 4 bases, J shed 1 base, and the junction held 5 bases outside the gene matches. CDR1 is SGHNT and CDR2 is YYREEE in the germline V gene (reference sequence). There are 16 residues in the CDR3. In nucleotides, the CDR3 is TGTGCCAGCAGCCCAGGACAGGGGGCTGGCACAGATACGCAGTATTTT. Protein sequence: CASSPGQGAGTDTQYF.

DNA of the CDR3: TGCGCCAGCAGCTCACGAGCCGGGACTACCCTTCGCTCCTACGAGCAGTACTTC. Its translation is CASSSRAGTTLRSYEQYF. V usage is TRBV5-1 and J usage is TRBJ2-7; TRBD2 matches 7 bases. The J segment lost 0 bases and the V segment lost 3 bases, leaving 15 bases of the junction unmatched. The CDR3 covers 18 residues. Germline V lookup: CDR1 SGHRS, CDR2 YFSETQ.

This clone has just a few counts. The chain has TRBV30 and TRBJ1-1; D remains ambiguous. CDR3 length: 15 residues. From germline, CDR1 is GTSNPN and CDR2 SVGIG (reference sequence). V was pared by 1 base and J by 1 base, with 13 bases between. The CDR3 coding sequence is TGTGCCTGGAGTGAGGCAGGTAACCCGAACACTGAAGCTTTCTTT. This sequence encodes CAWSEAGNPNTEAFF. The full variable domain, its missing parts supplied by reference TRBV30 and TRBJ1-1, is SQTIHQWPATLVQPVGSPLSLECTVEGTSNPNLYWYRQAAGRGLQLLFYSVGIGQISSEVPQNLSASRPQDRQFILSSKKLLLSDSGFYLCAWSEAGNPNTEAFFGQGTRLTVV.

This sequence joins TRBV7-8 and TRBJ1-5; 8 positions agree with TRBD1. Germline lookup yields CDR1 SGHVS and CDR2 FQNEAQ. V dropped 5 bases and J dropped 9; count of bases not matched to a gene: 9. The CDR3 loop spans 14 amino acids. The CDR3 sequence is CASSPRTGRRPQHF. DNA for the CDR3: TGTGCCAGCAGCCCCCGGACAGGGAGGCGGCCCCAGCATTTT.

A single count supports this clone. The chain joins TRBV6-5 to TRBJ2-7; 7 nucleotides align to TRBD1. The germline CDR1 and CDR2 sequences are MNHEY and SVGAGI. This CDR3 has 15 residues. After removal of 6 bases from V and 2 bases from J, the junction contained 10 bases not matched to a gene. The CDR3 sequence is CASSKGGPSAYEQYF. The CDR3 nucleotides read TGTGCCAGCAGCAAAGGGGGCCCGAGTGCCTACGAGCAGTACTTC.

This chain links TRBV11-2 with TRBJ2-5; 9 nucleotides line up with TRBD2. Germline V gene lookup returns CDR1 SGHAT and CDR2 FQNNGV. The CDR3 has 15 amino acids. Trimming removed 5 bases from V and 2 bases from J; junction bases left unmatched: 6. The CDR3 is CASSLGAGGQETQYF. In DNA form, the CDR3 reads TGTGCCAGCAGCCTGGGCGCGGGGGGGCAAGAGACCCAGTACTTC.

CDR3 region: CASSPGRAFATEAFF. The CDR3 DNA sequence: TGTGCCAGCAGCCCAGGGAGGGCTTTTGCCACTGAAGCTTTCTTT. This rearrangement joins TRBV11-3 to TRBJ1-1; a possible D gene is TRBD1 (5 bases). From germline, CDR1 is SGHNT and CDR2 YENEEA. Between the trimmed V and J ends, which lost 5 bases and 4 bases, there was a span of 17 bases. The CDR3 covers 15 residues.

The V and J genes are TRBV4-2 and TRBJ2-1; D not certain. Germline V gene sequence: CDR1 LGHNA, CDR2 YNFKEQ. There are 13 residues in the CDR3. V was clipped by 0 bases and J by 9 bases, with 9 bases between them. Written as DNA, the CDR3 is TGTGCCAGCAGCCAAGAAGGTAGGAGTGAGCAGTTCTTC. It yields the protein CASSQEGRSEQFF.

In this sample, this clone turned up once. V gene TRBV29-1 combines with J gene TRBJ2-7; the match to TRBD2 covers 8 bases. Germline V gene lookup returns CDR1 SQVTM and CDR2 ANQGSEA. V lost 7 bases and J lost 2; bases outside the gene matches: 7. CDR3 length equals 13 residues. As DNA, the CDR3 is TGCAGCGCCCGGGAGGGGAGCACCTACGAGCAGTACTTC. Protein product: CSAREGSTYEQYF.

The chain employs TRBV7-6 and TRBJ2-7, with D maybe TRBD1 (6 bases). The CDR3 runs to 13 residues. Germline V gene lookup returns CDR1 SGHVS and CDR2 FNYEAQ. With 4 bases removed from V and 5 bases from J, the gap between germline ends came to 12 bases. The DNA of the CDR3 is TGTGCCAGCAGCTCAGGCAGGGGCGACGAGCAGTACTTC. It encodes CASSSGRGDEQYF.

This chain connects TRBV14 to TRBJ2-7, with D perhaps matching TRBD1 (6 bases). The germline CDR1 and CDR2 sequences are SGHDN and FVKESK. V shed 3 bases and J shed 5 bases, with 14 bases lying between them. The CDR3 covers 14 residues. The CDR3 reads CASSQAKGVHEQYF. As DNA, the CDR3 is TGTGCCAGCAGCCAGGCGAAGGGGGTCCACGAGCAGTACTTC. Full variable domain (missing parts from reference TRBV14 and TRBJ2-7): EAGVTQFPSHSVIEKGQTVTLRCDPISGHDNLYWYRRVMGKEIKFLLHFVKESKQDESGMPNNRFLAERTGGTYSTLKVQPAELEDSGVYFCASSQAKGVHEQYFGPGTRLTVT.